This T cell receptor (beta chain) was profiled in a study of blood T cell repertoires in COVID-19 (dated by TCRdb to the early 2020s). Notes on the research overall: Samples covering the acute and convalescent phases of COVID-19 were provided by collaborators in the United States, Italy and Spain. The repertoires were released in a freely available public database meant as a resource for research on the immune response to SARS-CoV-2. The samples were drawn from two sources: the first 160 participants of the ongoing ImmuneRACE study, and fewer than 1,500 subjects contributed by 6 global collaborators. The material from the prospective study consisted of cDNA or gDNA derived from T cells, B-cell-depleted T cells, or PBMCs. Subjects who had been exposed to COVID-19, were actively infected with it, or had recovered from it provided the deeply sampled blood TCRbeta repertoires that made up the dataset. Where available, HLA class I and class II types were obtained from metadata supplied by the sample provider rather than from assay-based typing. A de-identified subject ID, COVID-19 status, age in years and sex were almost always included in the sample metadata.

The V and J ends are trimmed by 0 bases and 4 bases, leaving 11 bases between them. Its CDR3 holds 15 amino acids, cysteine through phenylalanine. The kept DNA is CDR3 alone, 45 bases in frame from the first base. The germline V gene specifies SGDLS as CDR1 and YYNGEE as CDR2. At one collaborating source in Seattle, patients were enrolled during active infection and were followed longitudinally through the course of disease. The collaborating institutions used their own protocols to collect whole blood in K2EDTA tubes. For TCRbeta analysis, collaborators shipped samples as frozen whole blood, isolated PBMCs, or DNA extracted from either of those sample types. To note about this clone: The antigen it recognizes is unknown. Qualities for individual bases were not recorded, and no much larger clone is one base off.

TCRbeta CDR3 regions were amplified from genomic DNA using the immunoSEQ Assay, a bias-controlled multiplex PCR. In the authors' own workflow: Nucleated cell counts per sample were estimated from amplification of reference gene primers within the assay. To quantify the absolute abundance of each unique TCRbeta CDR3 rearrangement, sequence reads were collapsed and filtered. For each sample, productive Simpson clonality was calculated by taking the square root of Simpson's diversity index across productive rearrangements. The clones in this table, taken by TCRdb from immuneACCESS, are in-frame only. Not every clone is retained; where verified, under half of the shortfall comes from an unresolved V gene, and the cause of the rest is unknown. V and J calls and clone size are those listed in that table; D and trimming were worked out from the DNA. The sample table shows fewer than 250,000 clones, and about nine tenths are seen once. Jointly, the top ten make up more than 0.65% of the sample.

What the study reported, not specific to this receptor: How much clinical and demographic metadata was included differed by source and by participant, and the metadata was provided uncurated.

The sequence was collected from a young man with COVID-19, enrolled during active disease. The chain joins TRBV9 to TRBJ1-5, and perhaps TRBD1 as D gene, on 6 matching bases. The sample comprised peripheral blood. The CDR3 protein: CASSVEGTPNQPQHF. The base sequence is TGTGCCAGCAGCGTAGAGGGGACACCTAATCAGCCCCAGCATTTT.